This TCR beta chain comes out of a study of beta chain features in type 1 diabetes. Study context: When patients were set against healthy donors, age, gender and cell yields were similar.

The entirety of the isolated RNA underwent reverse transcription, so expressed TCRB transcripts were sequenced. Some clones are missing from TCRdb's copy, which holds only in-frame ones; the method was immunoSEQ multiplex PCR. Of tens of thousands of clones in the sample, about half were seen once. About this clone itself: What it binds is not known.

Study-wide results and caveats: An over-representation of cells with high TCR expression could result from cDNA sequencing.

Deletions cut 5 bases from V and 2 bases from J, with 11 bases between. The CDR3 is 14 residues long. The germline CDR1 and CDR2 sequences are SGHTA and FQGNSA. V and J are TRBV7-2 and TRBJ2-3; possibly TRBD2 for D (6 bases). Sequenced material: stem cell memory CD4+ T cells from blood. The origin of this receptor is a young woman in good health. The CDR3 here is CASSISGPTDTQYF. As DNA, the CDR3 is TGTGCCAGCAGCATTAGCGGCCCCACAGATACGCAGTATTTT.